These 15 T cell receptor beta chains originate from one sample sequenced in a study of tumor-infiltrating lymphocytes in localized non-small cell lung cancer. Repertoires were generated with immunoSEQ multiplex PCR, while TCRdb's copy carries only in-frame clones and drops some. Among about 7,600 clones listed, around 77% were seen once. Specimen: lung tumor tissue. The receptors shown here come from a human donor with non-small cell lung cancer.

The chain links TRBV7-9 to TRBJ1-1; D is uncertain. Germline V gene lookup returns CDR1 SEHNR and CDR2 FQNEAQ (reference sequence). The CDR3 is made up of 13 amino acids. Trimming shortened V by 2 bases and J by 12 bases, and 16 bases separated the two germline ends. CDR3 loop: CASSLRKGHFSFF. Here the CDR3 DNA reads TGTGCCAGCAGCTTAAGGAAAGGCCATTTTTCTTTCTTT.

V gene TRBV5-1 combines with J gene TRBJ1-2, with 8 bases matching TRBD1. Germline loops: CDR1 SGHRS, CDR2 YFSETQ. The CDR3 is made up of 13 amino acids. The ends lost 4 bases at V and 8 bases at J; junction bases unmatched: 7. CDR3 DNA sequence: TGCGCCAGCAGCGACACAGGGGGTTGGGGCTACACCTTC. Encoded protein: CASSDTGGWGYTF.

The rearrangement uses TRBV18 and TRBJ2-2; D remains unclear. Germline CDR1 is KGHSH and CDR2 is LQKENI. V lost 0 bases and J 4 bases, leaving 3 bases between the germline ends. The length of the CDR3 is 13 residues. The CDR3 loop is CASSPPGTGELFF. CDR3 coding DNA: TGTGCCAGCTCACCACCGGGCACCGGGGAGCTGTTTTTT.

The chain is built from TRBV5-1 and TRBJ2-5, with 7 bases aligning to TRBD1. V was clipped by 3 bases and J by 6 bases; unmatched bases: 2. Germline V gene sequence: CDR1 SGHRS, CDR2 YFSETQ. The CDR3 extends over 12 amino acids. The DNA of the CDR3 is TGCGCCAGCAGCTGGGACAGTCAGACCCAGTACTTC. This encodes CASSWDSQTQYF. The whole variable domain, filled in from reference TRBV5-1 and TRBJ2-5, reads KAGVTQTPRYLIKTRGQQVTLSCSPISGHRSVSWYQQTPGQGLQFLFEYFSETQRNKGNFPGRFSGRQFSNSRSEMNVSTLELGDSALYLCASSWDSQTQYFGPGTRLLVL.

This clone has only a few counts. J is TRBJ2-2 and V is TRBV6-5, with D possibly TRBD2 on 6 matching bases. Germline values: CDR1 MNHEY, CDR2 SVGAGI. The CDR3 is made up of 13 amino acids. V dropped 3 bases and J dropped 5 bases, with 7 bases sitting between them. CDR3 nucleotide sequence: TGTGCCAGCAGTTATCGGGGGACCGGGGAGCTGTTTTTT. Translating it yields CASSYRGTGELFF.

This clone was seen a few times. The CDR3 bases are TGTGCCAGCAGCCGGGACGGATCGGGGGAGCAGTACTTC. This gives the protein CASSRDGSGEQYF. V and J are TRBV11-3 and TRBJ2-7, with D tentatively TRBD1 or TRBD2 (5 bases each). Germline CDR1 reads SGHNT; CDR2 reads YENEEA. The ends were cut back, 5 bases at V and 7 bases at J, with 15 bases in the middle. CDR3 length: 13 residues.

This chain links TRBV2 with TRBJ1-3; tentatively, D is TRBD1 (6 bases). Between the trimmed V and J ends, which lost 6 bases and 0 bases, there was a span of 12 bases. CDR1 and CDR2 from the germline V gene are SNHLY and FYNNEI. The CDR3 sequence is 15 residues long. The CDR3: CASSFDRTSGNTIYF. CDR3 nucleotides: TGTGCCAGCAGCTTCGACAGGACCTCTGGAAACACCATATATTTT.

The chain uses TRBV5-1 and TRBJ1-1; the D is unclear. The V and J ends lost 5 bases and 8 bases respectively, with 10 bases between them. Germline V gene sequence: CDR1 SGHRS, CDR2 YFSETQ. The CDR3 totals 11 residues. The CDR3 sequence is CASSMASEAFF. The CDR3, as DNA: TGCGCCAGCAGTATGGCTTCCGAAGCTTTCTTT.

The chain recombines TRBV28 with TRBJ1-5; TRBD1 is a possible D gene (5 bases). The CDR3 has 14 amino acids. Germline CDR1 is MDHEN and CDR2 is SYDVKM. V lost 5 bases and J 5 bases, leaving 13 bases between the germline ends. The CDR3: CASSPRDGYQPQHF. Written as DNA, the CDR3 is TGTGCCAGCAGTCCTCGGGACGGGTATCAGCCCCAGCATTTT.

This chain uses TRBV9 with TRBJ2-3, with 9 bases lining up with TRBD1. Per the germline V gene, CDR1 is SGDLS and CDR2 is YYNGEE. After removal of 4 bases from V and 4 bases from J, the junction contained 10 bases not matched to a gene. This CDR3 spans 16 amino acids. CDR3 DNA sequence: TGTGCCAGCAGCCCACTGGGACAGGGTAAACCAGATACGCAGTATTTT. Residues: CASSPLGQGKPDTQYF.

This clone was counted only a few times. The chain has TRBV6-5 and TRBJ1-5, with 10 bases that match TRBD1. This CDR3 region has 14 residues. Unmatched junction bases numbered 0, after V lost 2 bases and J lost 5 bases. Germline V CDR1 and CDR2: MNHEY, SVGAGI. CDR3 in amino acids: CASSYGTGDQPQHF. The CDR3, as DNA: TGTGCCAGCAGTTACGGGACAGGGGATCAGCCCCAGCATTTT.

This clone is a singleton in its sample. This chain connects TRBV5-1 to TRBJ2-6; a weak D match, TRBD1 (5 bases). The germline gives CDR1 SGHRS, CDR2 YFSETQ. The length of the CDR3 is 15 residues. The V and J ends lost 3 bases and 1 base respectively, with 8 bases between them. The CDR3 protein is CASSWQGSGANVLTF. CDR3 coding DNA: TGCGCCAGCAGCTGGCAGGGATCTGGGGCCAACGTCCTGACTTTC.

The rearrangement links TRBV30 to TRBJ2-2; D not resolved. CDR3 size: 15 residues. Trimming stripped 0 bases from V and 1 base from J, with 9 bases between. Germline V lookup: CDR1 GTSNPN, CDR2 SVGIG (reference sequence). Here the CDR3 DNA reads TGTGCCTGGAGTGTAGGGCAGTTGAACACCGGGGAGCTGTTTTTT. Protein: CAWSVGQLNTGELFF.

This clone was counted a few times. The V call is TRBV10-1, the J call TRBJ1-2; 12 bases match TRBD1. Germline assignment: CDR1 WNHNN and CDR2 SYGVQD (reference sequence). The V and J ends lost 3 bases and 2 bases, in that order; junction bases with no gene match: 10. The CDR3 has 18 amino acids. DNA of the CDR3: TGCGCCAGCAGTGACCACCGGGACAGGGGGCCGGGGAACTATGGCTACACCTTC. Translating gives CASSDHRDRGPGNYGYTF.

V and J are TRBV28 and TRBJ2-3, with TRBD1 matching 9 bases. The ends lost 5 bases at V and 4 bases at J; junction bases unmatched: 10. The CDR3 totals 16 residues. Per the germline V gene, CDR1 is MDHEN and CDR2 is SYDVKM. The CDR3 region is CASSGGGQGFPDTQYF. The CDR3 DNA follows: TGTGCCAGCAGTGGGGGGGGACAGGGCTTCCCAGATACGCAGTATTTT. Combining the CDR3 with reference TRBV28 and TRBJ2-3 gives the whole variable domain DVKVTQSSRYLVKRTGEKVFLECVQDMDHENMFWYRQDPGLGLRLIYFSYDVKMKEKGDIPEGYSVSREKKERFSLILESASTNQTSMYLCASSGGGQGFPDTQYFGPGTRLTVL.